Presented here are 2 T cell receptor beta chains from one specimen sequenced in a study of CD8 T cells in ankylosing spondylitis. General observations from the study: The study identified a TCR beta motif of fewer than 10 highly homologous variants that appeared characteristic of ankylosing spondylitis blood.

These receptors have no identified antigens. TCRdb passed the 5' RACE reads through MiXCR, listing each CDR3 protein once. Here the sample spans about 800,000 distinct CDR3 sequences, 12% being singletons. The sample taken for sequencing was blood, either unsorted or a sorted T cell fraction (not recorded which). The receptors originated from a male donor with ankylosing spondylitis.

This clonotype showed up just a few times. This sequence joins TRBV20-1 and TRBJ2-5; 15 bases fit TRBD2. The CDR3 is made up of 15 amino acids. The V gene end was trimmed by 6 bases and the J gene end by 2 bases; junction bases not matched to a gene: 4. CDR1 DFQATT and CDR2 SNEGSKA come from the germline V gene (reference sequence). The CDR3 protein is CSAGLAGGAQETQYF. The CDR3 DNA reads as TGCAGTGCCGGACTAGCGGGGGGGGCACAAGAGACCCAGTACTTC.

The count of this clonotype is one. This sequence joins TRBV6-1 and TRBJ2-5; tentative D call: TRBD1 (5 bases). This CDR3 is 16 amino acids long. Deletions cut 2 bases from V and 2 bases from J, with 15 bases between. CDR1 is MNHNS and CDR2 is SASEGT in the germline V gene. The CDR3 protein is CASSERPGHSQETQYF. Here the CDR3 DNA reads TGTGCCAGCAGTGAAAGGCCAGGACATTCTCAAGAGACCCAGTACTTC.